Following are 27 T cell receptor beta chains from one sample sequenced in a study of Ad26.COV2.S vaccination and SARS-CoV-2 variants. Only in-frame clones appear in the TCRdb table, and some are missing; sequencing was by immunoSEQ multiplex PCR. The sample lists roughly 500,000 clones; 89% were seen once. Treatment reported: some 20 received Ad26.COV2.S at low or high dose, single or two shots; a few received placebo; per-sample allocation not given. Samples came from day 63 after the first vaccine or placebo injection. Sample: peripheral blood, taken in a trial of Ad26.COV2.S vaccine versus placebo. All receptors come from a person aged 18-60 years who received the Ad26.COV2.S COVID-19 vaccine or a placebo.

In its sample, this clone was seen once. The chain carries TRBV6-2 or TRBV6-3 and TRBJ1-3; no firm D call. Per the germline V gene, CDR1 is MNHEY and CDR2 is SVGEGT. V shed 2 bases and J shed 4 bases, with 9 bases lying between them. CDR3 length: 14 residues. The CDR3 DNA is TGTGCCAGCAGTTACGGCTCCCGGGGAAACACCATATATTTT. It encodes CASSYGSRGNTIYF.

The chain employs TRBV2 and TRBJ2-5, with 8 bases fitting TRBD2. Germline-derived CDR1 and CDR2 are SNHLY and FYNNEI. The CDR3 is 14 amino acids. Trimming removed 5 bases from V and 5 bases from J; junction bases left unmatched: 7. CDR3 loop: CASSRTSSVETQYF. CDR3 nucleotides: TGTGCCAGCAGTCGGACTAGCTCGGTGGAGACCCAGTACTTC.

This clone was seen a few times. The chain combines TRBV4-3 with TRBJ2-3; TRBD1 aligns across 7 bases. J gave up 0 bases and V 0 bases, and 0 bases lay outside the gene matches. Germline loops: CDR1 LGHNA, CDR2 YSLEER. The CDR3 has 15 residues. CDR3 nucleotides: TGCGCCAGCAGCCAAGAAGGGGGCAGCACAGATACGCAGTATTTT. It translates to CASSQEGGSTDTQYF.

The rearrangement uses TRBV7-2 and TRBJ2-5, with D unresolved. The V end lost 5 bases, the J end lost 3 bases, and 13 bases lay between the germline ends. The CDR3 consists of 14 residues. Germline V CDR1 and CDR2: SGHTA, FQGNSA. Here the CDR3 reads CASSPNWAKETQYF. CDR3 sequence (DNA): TGTGCCAGCAGCCCGAACTGGGCGAAAGAGACCCAGTACTTC. The whole variable domain, filled in from reference TRBV7-2 and TRBJ2-5, reads GAGVSQSPSNKVTEKGKDVELRCDPISGHTALYWYRQSLGQGLEFLIYFQGNSAPDKSGLPSDRFSAERTGGSVSTLTIQRTQQEDSAVYLCASSPNWAKETQYFGPGTRLLVL.

The rearrangement links TRBV6-6 to TRBJ1-5; a possible D gene is TRBD1 (5 bases). This CDR3 is built from 16 residues. V was cut by 6 bases and J by 2 bases, with 17 bases left in between. From germline, CDR1 is MNHNY and CDR2 SVGAGI (reference sequence). The CDR3 DNA is TGTGCCAGCAGGTCAGGGACTCCGGTGGGCAATCAGCCCCAGCATTTT. Encoded protein: CASRSGTPVGNQPQHF.

This clone was recorded only once. V gene TRBV6-5 combines with J gene TRBJ2-7, with 7 bases aligning to TRBD2. Unmatched junction bases numbered 11, after V lost 5 bases and J lost 4 bases. Germline CDR1 and CDR2: MNHEY and SVGAGI. This CDR3 contains 15 residues. The CDR3 DNA is TGTGCCAGCAGTCCCCCTGGGGGGGTTTGGTACGAGCAGTACTTC. Protein: CASSPPGGVWYEQYF.

V usage is TRBV18 and J usage is TRBJ2-5, with D perhaps TRBD1 or TRBD2 (5 bases each). This CDR3 spans 17 amino acids. Trimming took off 3 bases at V and 2 bases at J, with 19 bases between the two ends. Per the germline V gene, CDR1 is KGHSH and CDR2 is LQKENI. Written as DNA, the CDR3 is TGTGCCAGCTCACCCTCCGGGGCTCGTGGGCAACAAGAGACCCAGTACTTC. It codes for CASSPSGARGQQETQYF. Drawing the rest from reference TRBV18 and TRBJ2-5, the complete variable domain is NAGVMQNPRHLVRRRGQEARLRCSPMKGHSHVYWYRQLPEEGLKFMVYLQKENIIDESGMPKERFSAEFPKEGPSILRIQQVVRGDSAAYFCASSPSGARGQQETQYFGPGTRLLVL.

The chain carries TRBV12-3 or TRBV12-4 and TRBJ2-2, with D unresolved. The CDR3 loop spans 11 amino acids. V was clipped by 9 bases and J by 8 bases, with 10 bases between them. The CDR3: CASTREGELFF. As DNA, the CDR3 is TGTGCCAGTACAAGGGAAGGGGAGCTGTTTTTT.

The chain has TRBV3-1 (or the pseudogene TRBV3-2) and TRBJ1-1, with D perhaps matching TRBD1 (6 bases). With 0 bases removed from V and 5 bases from J, the gap between germline ends came to 13 bases. Germline V gene lookup returns CDR1 LGHDT and CDR2 YNNKEL (reference sequence). The CDR3 runs 15 residues. The CDR3 sequence is CASSQEGRGGTEAFF. CDR3 nucleotides: TGTGCCAGCAGCCAAGAGGGCAGGGGAGGAACTGAAGCTTTCTTT.

The genes are TRBV4-1 and TRBJ2-1; D may be TRBD2 (6 bases). Germline V gives CDR1 MGHRA, CDR2 YSYEKL. The germline V and J ends were trimmed by 3 bases and 0 bases, with 12 bases remaining between them. This CDR3 has 16 residues. CDR3 region: CASSHPPSDSYNEQFF. CDR3 bases: TGCGCCAGCAGCCATCCCCCTAGCGACTCCTACAATGAGCAGTTCTTC.

The chain employs TRBV2 and TRBJ1-1; a weak D match, TRBD1 (6 bases). The germline V gene has CDR1 SNHLY and CDR2 FYNNEI. Trimming stripped 7 bases from V and 6 bases from J, with 15 bases between. CDR3 length: 13 amino acids. CDR3 amino acids: CASNFDRRAEAFF. The CDR3 DNA reads as TGTGCCAGCAACTTCGACAGGAGGGCTGAAGCTTTCTTT.

The chain joins TRBV6-6 to TRBJ2-7, with 9 nucleotides matching TRBD2. The ends lost 0 bases at V and 6 bases at J; junction bases unmatched: 6. In germline, CDR1 is MNHNY, CDR2 SVGAGI (reference sequence). This CDR3 has 15 amino acids. CDR3: CASSYSGAGGFEQYV. In DNA form, the CDR3 reads TGTGCCAGCAGTTACTCGGGAGCGGGAGGTTTCGAGCAGTACGTC.

The V call is TRBV7-2, the J call TRBJ2-1, with D unclear. The V gene's germline CDR1 is SGHTA and CDR2 FQGNSA. CDR3 length: 12 amino acids. V was pared by 3 bases and J by 9 bases, with 9 bases between. The CDR3: CASSFYWGEQFF. As DNA, the CDR3 is TGTGCCAGCAGCTTCTACTGGGGTGAGCAGTTCTTC.

The chain uses TRBV15 and TRBJ2-7; perhaps D is TRBD1 or TRBD2 (7 bases each). CDR1 is LNHNV and CDR2 is YYDKDF in the germline V gene (reference sequence). Trimming shortened V by 5 bases and J by 7 bases, and 18 bases separated the two germline ends. CDR3 length equals 14 residues. The CDR3 sequence: CATSGQQGEGEQYF. The DNA of the CDR3 is TGTGCCACCAGCGGTCAGCAGGGGGAGGGAGAGCAGTACTTC.

This chain uses TRBV5-1 with TRBJ2-3, with D hard to call. Trimming left V 1 base short and J 1 base short, with 4 bases between. The CDR3 is 13 residues long. Germline CDR1 reads SGHRS; CDR2 reads YFSETQ. CDR3 residues: CASSLMGTDTQYF. The CDR3 region has the DNA TGCGCCAGCAGCTTGATGGGCACAGATACGCAGTATTTT. Supplemented by reference TRBV5-1 and TRBJ2-3, the full variable domain reads KAGVTQTPRYLIKTRGQQVTLSCSPISGHRSVSWYQQTPGQGLQFLFEYFSETQRNKGNFPGRFSGRQFSNSRSEMNVSTLELGDSALYLCASSLMGTDTQYFGPGTRLTVL.

The rearrangement uses TRBV18 and TRBJ2-7; 10 positions agree with TRBD2. The V gene end was trimmed by 6 bases and the J gene end by 3 bases; junction bases not matched to a gene: 5. This CDR3 comprises 14 residues. The germline V gene encodes CDR1 KGHSH and CDR2 LQKENI. The CDR3 DNA reads TGTGCCAGCTCGGTAGCGGGAGGTAGCTACGAGCAGTACGTC. It translates to CASSVAGGSYEQYV.

This chain uses TRBV3-1 (or the pseudogene TRBV3-2) with TRBJ2-5; perhaps D is TRBD1 or TRBD2 (5 bases each). The CDR3 spans 17 residues. Germline CDR1 reads LGHDT; CDR2 reads YNNKEL (reference sequence). V was clipped by 1 base and J by 1 base, with 16 bases between them. The CDR3 DNA reads as TGTGCCAGCAGCCAAGGTTGCCATGGGGGATTCCAAGAGACCCAGTACTTC. Translation gives CASSQGCHGGFQETQYF.

The rearrangement joins TRBV7-6 to TRBJ1-5, with a weak D call TRBD1 (6 bases). CDR3 size: 16 residues. The V gene lost 2 bases and the J gene lost 4 bases, with 15 bases spanning the gap. CDR1 and CDR2 (germline): SGHVS, FNYEAQ. CDR3 nucleotides: TGTGCCAGCAGCTTAAGCGCGGGGGGCGTGAATCAGCCCCAGCATTTT. This encodes CASSLSAGGVNQPQHF. The full variable domain, rest sourced from reference TRBV7-6 and TRBJ1-5, is GAGVSQSPRYKVTKRGQDVALRCDPISGHVSLYWYRQALGQGPEFLTYFNYEAQQDKSGLPNDRFSAERPEGSISTLTIQRTEQRDSAMYRCASSLSAGGVNQPQHFGDGTRLSIL.

The J gene is TRBJ2-7, the V gene TRBV13; D assignment may be TRBD1 or TRBD2 (6 bases each). Germline lookup yields CDR1 PRHDT and CDR2 FYEKMQ (reference sequence). V was clipped by 4 bases and J by 5 bases, with 18 bases between them. CDR3 length: 15 residues. The DNA of the CDR3 is TGTGCCAGCAGCTCCCTGGGTGGAGGGGGAGACGAGCAGTACTTC. Amino acids: CASSSLGGGGDEQYF.

CDR3 sequence reads: CASTMVQGGTGELFF. CDR3 bases: TGTGCCAGTACCATGGTACAGGGTGGGACCGGGGAGCTGTTTTTT. This chain connects TRBV19 to TRBJ2-2, with D perhaps TRBD1 (6 bases). There are 15 residues in the CDR3. Germline V gene data show CDR1 as LNHDA and CDR2 as SQIVND (reference sequence). The V end lost 7 bases, the J end lost 5 bases, and 17 bases lay between the germline ends. Variable domain in full (rest from reference TRBV19 and TRBJ2-2): DGGITQSPKYLFRKEGQNVTLSCEQNLNHDAMYWYRQDPGQGLRLIYYSQIVNDFQKGDIAEGYSVSREKKESFPLTVTSAQKNPTAFYLCASTMVQGGTGELFFGEGSRLTVL.

This chain's CDR3 is CASSHPPSAETQYF. Written as DNA, the CDR3 is TGTGCCAGCAGCCATCCCCCCTCGGCGGAGACCCAGTACTTC. The chain recombines TRBV11-2 with TRBJ2-5; D is uncertain. Germline V lookup: CDR1 SGHAT, CDR2 FQNNGV. CDR3 length: 14 amino acids. Trimming shortened V by 5 bases and J by 5 bases, and 15 bases separated the two germline ends.

The chain joins TRBV7-9 to TRBJ1-6; D uncertain. Per germline, CDR1 SEHNR and CDR2 FQNEAQ (reference sequence). CDR3 size: 15 residues. The V end lost 1 base, the J end lost 7 bases, and 11 bases lay between the germline ends. CDR3 amino acids: CASSLEHPANSPLHF. CDR3 coding DNA: TGTGCCAGCAGCTTAGAACACCCAGCCAATTCACCCCTCCACTTT.

This chain joins TRBV5-1 and TRBJ2-7; tentative D call: TRBD1 (6 bases). The length of the CDR3 is 14 residues. Between the trimmed V and J ends, which lost 0 bases and 4 bases, there was a span of 11 bases. Germline CDR1 and CDR2: SGHRS and YFSETQ. Written as DNA, the CDR3 is TGCGCCAGCAGCTTGGCTCAGGGGATGTACGAGCAGTACTTC. Protein product: CASSLAQGMYEQYF. The full variable domain, with the rest looked up from reference TRBV5-1 and TRBJ2-7, is KAGVTQTPRYLIKTRGQQVTLSCSPISGHRSVSWYQQTPGQGLQFLFEYFSETQRNKGNFPGRFSGRQFSNSRSEMNVSTLELGDSALYLCASSLAQGMYEQYFGPGTRLTVT.

J is TRBJ1-5 and V is TRBV30, with D unclear. V lost 0 bases, J lost 0 bases, and 6 bases lay in between. Germline CDR1 and CDR2: GTSNPN and SVGIG (reference sequence). The CDR3 length is 14 residues. The DNA for the CDR3 is TGTGCCTGGAGTGTATTGGGTAGCAATCAGCCCCAGCATTTT. It encodes CAWSVLGSNQPQHF.

This chain links TRBV7-2 with TRBJ2-7; D gene ambiguous. The CDR3 has 15 residues. Trimming left V 8 bases short and J 4 bases short, with 21 bases between. Germline values: CDR1 SGHTA, CDR2 FQGNSA. The CDR3 DNA is TGTGCCAGCCGCGGAAGGCCGGTTGATCAATACGAGCAGTACTTC. Amino acids: CASRGRPVDQYEQYF.

The chain combines TRBV29-1 with TRBJ1-1; 7 bases line up with TRBD1. The J segment lost 3 bases and the V segment lost 7 bases, leaving 8 bases of the junction unmatched. The CDR3 has 13 amino acids. Germline CDR1 reads SQVTM; CDR2 reads ANQGSEA. In DNA, the CDR3 is TGCAGCGGTGCTGGTCAGGGGGACACTGAAGCTTTCTTT. Its protein product is CSGAGQGDTEAFF. Supplemented by reference TRBV29-1 and TRBJ1-1, the full variable domain reads SAVISQKPSRDICQRGTSLTIQCQVDSQVTMMFWYRQQPGQSLTLIATANQGSEATYESGFVIDKFPISRPNLTFSTLTVSNMSPEDSSIYLCSGAGQGDTEAFFGQGTRLTVV.

The chain joins TRBV7-8 to TRBJ2-3; D remains unclear. The CDR3 sequence is 15 residues long. Germline CDR1 and CDR2: SGHVS and FQNEAQ. V was shortened by 0 bases and J by 10 bases, with 17 bases between the two germline ends. The DNA of the CDR3 is TGTGCCAGCAGCTTAGCGTTAGGGCCCCCGGTCGCGCAGTATTTT. As protein: CASSLALGPPVAQYF.